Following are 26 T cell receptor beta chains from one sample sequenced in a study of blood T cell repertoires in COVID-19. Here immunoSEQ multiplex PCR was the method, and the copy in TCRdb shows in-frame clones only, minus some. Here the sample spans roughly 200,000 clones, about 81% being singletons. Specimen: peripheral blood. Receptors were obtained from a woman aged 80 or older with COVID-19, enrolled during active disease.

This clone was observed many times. The CDR3 spells CASSQAWPADYGYTF. CDR3 nucleotides: TGTGCCAGCAGCCAAGCATGGCCTGCGGACTATGGCTACACCTTC. This chain links TRBV4-2 with TRBJ1-2, with D uncertain. Germline V lookup: CDR1 LGHNA, CDR2 YNFKEQ. The CDR3 has 15 residues. V was pared by 1 base and J by 3 bases, with 12 bases between.

The DNA for the CDR3 is TGCGCCAGCAGCCCGAAGCACAGCACAGATACGCAGTATTTT. Its translation is CASSPKHSTDTQYF. The chain links TRBV5-1 to TRBJ2-3, with D unclear. Trimming removed 4 bases from V and 0 bases from J, with 9 bases in between. Germline V gives CDR1 SGHRS, CDR2 YFSETQ. The CDR3 is 14 amino acids.

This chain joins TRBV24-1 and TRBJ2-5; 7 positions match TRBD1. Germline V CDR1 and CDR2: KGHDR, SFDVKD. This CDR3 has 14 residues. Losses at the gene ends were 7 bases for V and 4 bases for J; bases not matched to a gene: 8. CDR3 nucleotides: TGTGCCACCAGCCGACGACAGGGTGGAGAGACCCAGTACTTC. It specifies CATSRRQGGETQYF.

DNA for the CDR3: TGTGCCAGCAGTTTAAGGGCTTGGGGACAGGGATCTGGCTACACCTTC. Residues: CASSLRAWGQGSGYTF. The chain is built from TRBV27 and TRBJ1-2, with 9 bases lining up with TRBD1. Germline values: CDR1 MNHEY, CDR2 SMNVEV (reference sequence). The CDR3 extends over 16 amino acids. V dropped 2 bases and J dropped 7; count of bases not matched to a gene: 11.

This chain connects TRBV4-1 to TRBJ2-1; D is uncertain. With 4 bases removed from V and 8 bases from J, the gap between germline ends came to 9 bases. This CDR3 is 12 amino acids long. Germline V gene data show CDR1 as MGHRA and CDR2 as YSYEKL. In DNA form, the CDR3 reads TGCGCCAGCAGCCTAAGCGTGGATGAGCAGTTCTTC. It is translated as CASSLSVDEQFF.

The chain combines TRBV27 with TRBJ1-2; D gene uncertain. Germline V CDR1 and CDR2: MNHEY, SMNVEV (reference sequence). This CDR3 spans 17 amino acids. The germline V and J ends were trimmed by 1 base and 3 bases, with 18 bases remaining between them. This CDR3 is CASSLYPPGRAHYGYTF. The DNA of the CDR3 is TGTGCCAGCAGTTTATACCCCCCTGGGAGGGCTCACTATGGCTACACCTTC.

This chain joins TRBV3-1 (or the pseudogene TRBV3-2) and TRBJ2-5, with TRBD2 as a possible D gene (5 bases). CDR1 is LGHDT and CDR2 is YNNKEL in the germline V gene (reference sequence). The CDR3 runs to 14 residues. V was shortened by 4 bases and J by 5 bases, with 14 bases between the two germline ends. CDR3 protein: CASSPGLRGETQYF. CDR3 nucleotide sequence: TGTGCCAGCAGCCCCGGACTTAGAGGGGAGACCCAGTACTTC.

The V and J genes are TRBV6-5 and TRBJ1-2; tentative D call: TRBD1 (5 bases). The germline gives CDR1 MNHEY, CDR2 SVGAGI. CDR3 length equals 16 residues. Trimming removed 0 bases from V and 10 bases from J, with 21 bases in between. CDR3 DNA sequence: TGTGCCAGCAGTTACTCGTTTTGGGGGGGGAGCTTCCCCTACACCTTC. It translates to CASSYSFWGGSFPYTF.

The CDR3 is CASSPSMNTEAFF. The CDR3 region has the DNA TGTGCCAGCAGTCCTAGCATGAACACTGAAGCTTTCTTT. V gene TRBV28 combines with J gene TRBJ1-1, with unresolved D. This CDR3 has 13 residues. CDR1 is MDHEN and CDR2 is SYDVKM in the germline V gene. V was trimmed by 5 bases and J by 0 bases, leaving 7 bases between them.

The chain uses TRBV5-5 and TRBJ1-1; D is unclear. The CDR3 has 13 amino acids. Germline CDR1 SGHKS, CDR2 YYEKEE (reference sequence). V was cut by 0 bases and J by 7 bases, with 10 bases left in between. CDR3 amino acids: CASSLAVDFEAFF. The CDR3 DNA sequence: TGTGCCAGCAGCTTGGCTGTGGACTTTGAAGCTTTCTTT.

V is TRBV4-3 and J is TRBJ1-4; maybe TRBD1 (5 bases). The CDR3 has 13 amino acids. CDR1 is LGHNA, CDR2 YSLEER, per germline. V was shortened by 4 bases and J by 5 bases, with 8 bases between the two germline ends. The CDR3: CASSRDRNEKLFF. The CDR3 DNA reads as TGCGCCAGCAGCCGCGACAGAAATGAAAAACTGTTTTTT.

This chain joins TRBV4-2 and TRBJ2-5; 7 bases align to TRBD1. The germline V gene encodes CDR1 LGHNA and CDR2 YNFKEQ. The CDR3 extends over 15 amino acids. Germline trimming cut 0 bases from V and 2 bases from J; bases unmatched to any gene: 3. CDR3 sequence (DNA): TGTGCCAGCAGCCAAGAGGACAGGCTGCAAGAGACCCAGTACTTC. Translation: CASSQEDRLQETQYF.

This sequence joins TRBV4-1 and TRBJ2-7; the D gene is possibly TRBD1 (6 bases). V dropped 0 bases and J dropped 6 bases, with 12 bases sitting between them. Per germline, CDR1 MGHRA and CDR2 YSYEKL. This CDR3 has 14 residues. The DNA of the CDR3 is TGCGCCAGCAGCCAAGATCAGGGGTGGACCGAGCAGTACTTC. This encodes CASSQDQGWTEQYF.

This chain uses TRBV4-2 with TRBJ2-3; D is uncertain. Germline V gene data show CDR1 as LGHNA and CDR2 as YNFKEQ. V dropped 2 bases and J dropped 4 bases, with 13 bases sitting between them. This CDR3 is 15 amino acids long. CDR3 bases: TGTGCCAGCAGCCAATATTCCAGGAACCCAGATACGCAGTATTTT. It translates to CASSQYSRNPDTQYF.

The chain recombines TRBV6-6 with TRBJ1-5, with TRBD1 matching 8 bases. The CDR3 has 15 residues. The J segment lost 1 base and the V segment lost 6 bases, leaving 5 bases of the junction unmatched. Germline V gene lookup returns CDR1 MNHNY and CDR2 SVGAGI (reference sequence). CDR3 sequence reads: CASSLRTGSNQPQHF. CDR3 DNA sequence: TGTGCCAGCAGCCTCCGGACAGGGAGCAATCAGCCCCAGCATTTT.

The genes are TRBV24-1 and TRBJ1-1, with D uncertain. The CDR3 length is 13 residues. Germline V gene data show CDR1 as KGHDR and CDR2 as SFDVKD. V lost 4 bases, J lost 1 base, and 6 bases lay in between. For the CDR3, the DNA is TGTGCCACCAGTGACCACAGGAACACTGAAGCTTTCTTT. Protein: CATSDHRNTEAFF.

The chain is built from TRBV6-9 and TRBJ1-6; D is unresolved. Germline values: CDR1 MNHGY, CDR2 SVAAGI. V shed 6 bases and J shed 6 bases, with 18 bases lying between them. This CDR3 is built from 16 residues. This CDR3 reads CASSGMETRINSPLHF. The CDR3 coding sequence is TGTGCCAGCAGCGGGATGGAGACACGAATTAATTCACCCCTCCACTTT.

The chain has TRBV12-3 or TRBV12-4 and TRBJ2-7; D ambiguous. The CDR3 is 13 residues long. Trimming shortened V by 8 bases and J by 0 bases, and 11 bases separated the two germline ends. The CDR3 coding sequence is TGTGCCAGCCTAGACTCACGCTCCTACGAGCAGTACTTC. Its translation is CASLDSRSYEQYF.

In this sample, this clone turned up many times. CDR3 in DNA: TGTGCCAGCAGATCCAGGGGGTCCTCTGGAAACACCATATATTTT. Protein: CASRSRGSSGNTIYF. V usage is TRBV11-3 and J usage is TRBJ1-3; 7 bases align to TRBD1. The CDR3 contains 15 residues. V lost 6 bases and J lost 0; bases outside the gene matches: 5. Germline V gives CDR1 SGHNT, CDR2 YENEEA.

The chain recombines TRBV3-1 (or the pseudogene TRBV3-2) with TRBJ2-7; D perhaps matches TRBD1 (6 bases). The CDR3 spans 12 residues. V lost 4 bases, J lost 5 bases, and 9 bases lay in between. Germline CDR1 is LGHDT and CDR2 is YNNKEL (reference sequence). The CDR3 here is CASSRDTDEQYF. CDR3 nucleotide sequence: TGTGCCAGCAGCCGGGACACGGACGAGCAGTACTTC.

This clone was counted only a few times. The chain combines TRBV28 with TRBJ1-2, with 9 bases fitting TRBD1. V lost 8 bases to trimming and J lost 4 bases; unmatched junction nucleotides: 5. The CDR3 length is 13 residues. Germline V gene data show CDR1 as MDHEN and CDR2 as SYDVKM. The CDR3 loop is CASWTGALYGYTF. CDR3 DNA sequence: TGTGCCAGCTGGACAGGGGCGCTCTATGGCTACACCTTC.

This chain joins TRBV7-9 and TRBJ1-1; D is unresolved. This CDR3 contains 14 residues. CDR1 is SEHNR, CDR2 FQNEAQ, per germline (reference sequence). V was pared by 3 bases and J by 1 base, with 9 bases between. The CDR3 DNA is TGTGCCAGCAGCTTCTCCGGGAAGAACACTGAAGCTTTCTTT. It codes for CASSFSGKNTEAFF.

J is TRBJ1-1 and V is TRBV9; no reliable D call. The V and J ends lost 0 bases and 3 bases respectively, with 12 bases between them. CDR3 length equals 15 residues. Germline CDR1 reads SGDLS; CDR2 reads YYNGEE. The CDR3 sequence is CASSVGAGAYTEAFF. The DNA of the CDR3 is TGTGCCAGCAGCGTAGGGGCGGGAGCGTACACTGAAGCTTTCTTT.

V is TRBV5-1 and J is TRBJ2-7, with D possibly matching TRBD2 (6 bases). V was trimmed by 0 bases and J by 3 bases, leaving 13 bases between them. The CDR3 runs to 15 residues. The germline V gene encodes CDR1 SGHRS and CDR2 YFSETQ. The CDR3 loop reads CASSLDGTSLYEQYF. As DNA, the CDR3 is TGCGCCAGCAGCTTGGATGGTACTAGCCTCTACGAGCAGTACTTC.

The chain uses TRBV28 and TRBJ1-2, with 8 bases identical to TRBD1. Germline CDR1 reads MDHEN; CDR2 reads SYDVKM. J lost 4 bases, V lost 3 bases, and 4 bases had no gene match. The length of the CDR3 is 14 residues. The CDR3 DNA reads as TGTGCCAGCAGTTTTGACAGGGGAATCTATGGCTACACCTTC. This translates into CASSFDRGIYGYTF.

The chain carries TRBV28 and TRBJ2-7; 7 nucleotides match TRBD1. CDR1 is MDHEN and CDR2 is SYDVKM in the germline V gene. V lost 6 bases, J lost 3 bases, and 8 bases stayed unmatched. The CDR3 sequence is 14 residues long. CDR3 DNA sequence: TGTGCCAGCAGCTTACAGGGGTACAACTACGAGCAGTACTTC. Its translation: CASSLQGYNYEQYF.